These 27 T cell receptor beta chains originate from one sample sequenced in a study of T-cell memory formation after mild COVID-19. In TCRdb, the 5' RACE reads were re-called with MiXCR into one record per CDR3 protein. Of fewer than 450,000 distinct CDR3 sequences in the sample, 20% to 25% were seen once. The source material was PBMCs or a T cell subset sorted from them (not recorded which). The source is an adult woman who had mild COVID-19 (a few samples of this study predate the infection). Cell type and time point are not known.

The chain links TRBV5-8 to TRBJ1-5; D gene unclear. CDR1 and CDR2 (germline): SGHTS, YDEGEE. This CDR3 contains 14 residues. Trimming removed 4 bases from V and 3 bases from J, with 11 bases in between. The CDR3 protein is CASSPDGNNQPQHF. The CDR3 nucleotides are TGTGCCAGCAGCCCGGACGGTAACAATCAGCCCCAGCATTTT.

This clonotype came up a few times. The chain is built from TRBV10-3 and TRBJ1-1; weak D call: TRBD1 (5 bases). The CDR3 has 15 amino acids. Germline CDR1 reads ENHRY; CDR2 reads SYGVKD. Deletions cut 0 bases from V and 6 bases from J, with 14 bases between. This CDR3 reads CAISESNSGRAEAFF. CDR3 coding DNA: TGTGCCATCAGTGAGTCGAATTCAGGGAGGGCTGAAGCTTTCTTT.

The V and J genes are TRBV7-8 and TRBJ2-7; D perhaps matches TRBD1 (5 bases). V was pared by 4 bases and J by 4 bases, with 17 bases between. The V gene's germline CDR1 is SGHVS and CDR2 FQNEAQ. The CDR3 covers 15 residues. CDR3 loop: CASSSPDRGKYEQYF. CDR3 sequence (DNA): TGTGCCAGCAGCTCCCCCGACAGAGGAAAATACGAGCAGTACTTC.

The chain uses TRBV10-3 and TRBJ1-1; D might be TRBD1 (6 bases). The CDR3 has 14 residues. Germline loops: CDR1 ENHRY, CDR2 SYGVKD. V was shortened by 3 bases and J by 7 bases, with 15 bases between the two germline ends. The CDR3 nucleotides read TGTGCCATCAGTGACGGGGGCGGAGGTGGTGAAGCTTTCTTT. This sequence encodes CAISDGGGGGEAFF.

V and J are TRBV29-1 and TRBJ2-1; the match to TRBD2 covers 16 bases. CDR3 length: 19 residues. V lost 3 bases, J lost 1 base, and 9 bases stayed unmatched. From germline, CDR1 is SQVTM and CDR2 ANQGSEA. CDR3 coding DNA: TGCAGCGTTGACTACTACGGGACTAGCGGGGGGGGTTCCTACAATGAGCAGTTCTTC. Translated, it gives CSVDYYGTSGGGSYNEQFF.

This clonotype occurred a few times. This chain joins TRBV5-1 and TRBJ1-2; possible D gene TRBD1, 5 bases. The V end lost 6 bases, the J end lost 0 bases, and 15 bases lay between the germline ends. Germline-derived CDR1 and CDR2 are SGHRS and YFSETQ. The length of the CDR3 is 15 residues. CDR3 residues: CASKTRAGPNYGYTF. The CDR3 DNA is TGCGCCAGCAAGACTCGCGCGGGGCCTAACTATGGCTACACCTTC.

This chain links TRBV7-9 with TRBJ2-3; TRBD2 matches at 8 bases. The germline V gene encodes CDR1 SEHNR and CDR2 FQNEAQ (reference sequence). The CDR3 runs 15 residues. The ends lost 8 bases at V and 5 bases at J; junction bases unmatched: 12. CDR3 DNA sequence: TGTGCCAGCTCCGCATTCGGGGGGGCAATAGATACGCAGTATTTT. This encodes CASSAFGGAIDTQYF. The whole variable domain, remainder taken from reference TRBV7-9 and TRBJ2-3, is DTGVSQNPRHKITKRGQNVTFRCDPISEHNRLYWYRQTLGQGPEFLTYFQNEAQLEKSRLLSDRFSAERPKGSFSTLEIQRTEQGDSAMYLCASSAFGGAIDTQYFGPGTRLTVL.

The chain carries TRBV7-6 and TRBJ2-1; 11 positions match TRBD2. The CDR3 totals 15 residues. J was trimmed by 6 bases and V by 4 bases; bases with no gene match: 5. Looked up from germline, CDR1 is SGHVS and CDR2 is FNYEAQ. As DNA, the CDR3 is TGTGCCAGCAGCTCGACTAGCGGGATTGGCAATGAGCAGTTCTTC. Translated: CASSSTSGIGNEQFF.

This chain joins TRBV5-4 and TRBJ2-1, with 13 bases lining up with TRBD2. The CDR3 has 18 residues. Germline V gene sequence: CDR1 SGHNT, CDR2 YYREEE (reference sequence). The ends lost 3 bases at V and 8 bases at J; junction bases unmatched: 14. The CDR3 reads CASSWGPGLAGLSHEQFF. The CDR3 DNA follows: TGTGCCAGCAGCTGGGGCCCGGGACTAGCGGGACTGTCTCATGAGCAGTTCTTC.

The CDR3 sequence is CASSKNSQGNSPLHF. In DNA form, the CDR3 reads TGTGCCAGCAGCAAAAATAGCCAGGGGAATTCACCCCTCCACTTT. The genes are TRBV7-9 and TRBJ1-6, with D possibly being TRBD1 (6 bases). Trimming stripped 5 bases from V and 7 bases from J, with 15 bases between. Germline V CDR1 and CDR2: SEHNR, FQNEAQ (reference sequence). The CDR3 runs to 15 residues.

With respect to this clonotype: One junction end disagrees with the germline gene, perhaps due to a read error. V usage is TRBV7-8 and J usage is TRBJ1-1; the D is unclear. The V gene's germline CDR1 is SGHVS and CDR2 FQNEAQ. The CDR3 is 13 residues long. The CDR3 sequence: CASSLGFRAGSSF. Here the CDR3 DNA reads TGTGCCAGCAGCTTAGGGTTCCGGGCCGGTAGTTCCTTT.

The chain carries TRBV20-1 and TRBJ2-7; TRBD2 agrees at 11 bases. This CDR3 has 14 amino acids. From germline, CDR1 is DFQATT and CDR2 SNEGSKA (reference sequence). Germline trimming cut 5 bases from V and 0 bases from J; bases unmatched to any gene: 3. CDR3 protein: CSAPLAGGSYEQYF. The CDR3 nucleotides read TGCAGTGCTCCGCTAGCGGGGGGCTCCTACGAGCAGTACTTC.

This clonotype was seen more than once but under ten times. CDR3 DNA: TGCAGTGCTAGAAGGGCCGGGAACACTGAAGCTTTCTTT. This codes for CSARRAGNTEAFF. This chain uses TRBV20-1 with TRBJ1-1; D not resolved. This CDR3 is built from 13 residues. The germline V gene has CDR1 DFQATT and CDR2 SNEGSKA (reference sequence). V was pared by 2 bases and J by 1 base, with 8 bases between.

The rearrangement links TRBV24-1 to TRBJ2-4, with 7 positions matching TRBD2. V was clipped by 7 bases and J by 6 bases; unmatched bases: 5. Germline V gene lookup returns CDR1 KGHDR and CDR2 SFDVKD. The CDR3 sequence is 13 residues long. CDR3 in amino acids: CATRASGTNIQYF. The CDR3 bases are TGTGCCACCAGGGCTAGCGGCACAAACATTCAGTACTTC.

The genes are TRBV3-1 and TRBJ1-1; D perhaps matches TRBD1 (5 bases). The CDR3 contains 12 residues. The V gene lost 0 bases and the J gene lost 10 bases, with 9 bases spanning the gap. CDR1 and CDR2 from the germline V gene are LGHDT and YNNKEL (reference sequence). In DNA, the CDR3 is TGTGCCAGCAGCCAAGAGGGGGAGGGAGCTTTCTTT. This sequence encodes CASSQEGEGAFF.

The chain combines TRBV5-5 with TRBJ1-2; D unresolved. CDR3 size: 13 residues. V gave up 3 bases and J gave up 8 bases, with 14 bases separating them. Per the germline V gene, CDR1 is SGHKS and CDR2 is YYEKEE (reference sequence). The CDR3 coding sequence is TGTGCCAGCAGCTCCCTAGCCGAAGGAGGCTACACCTTC. Amino acids: CASSSLAEGGYTF. The whole variable domain, remainder taken from reference TRBV5-5 and TRBJ1-2, is DAGVTQSPTHLIKTRGQQVTLRCSPISGHKSVSWYQQVLGQGPQFIFQYYEKEERGRGNFPDRFSARQFPNYSSELNVNALLLGDSALYLCASSSLAEGGYTFGSGTRLTVV.

The gene calls are TRBV11-2 and TRBJ2-1; no clear D. Trimming shortened V by 1 base and J by 9 bases, and 10 bases separated the two germline ends. Per germline, CDR1 SGHAT and CDR2 FQNNGV. This CDR3 has 13 amino acids. The CDR3 region has the DNA TGTGCCAGCAGCTTAGGTGGGCTGGGTGAGCAGTTCTTC. This gives the protein CASSLGGLGEQFF.

The chain recombines TRBV24-1 with TRBJ2-1; D gene ambiguous. Germline V lookup: CDR1 KGHDR, CDR2 SFDVKD. Trimming took off 3 bases at V and 9 bases at J, with 20 bases between the two ends. The CDR3 runs 16 residues. The CDR3 reads CATSDTYHLPSREQFF. The CDR3 region has the DNA TGTGCCACCAGTGATACCTATCACCTCCCTAGTCGTGAGCAGTTCTTC.

This clonotype was detected a few times. This chain uses TRBV6-5 with TRBJ2-7; 7 bases match TRBD2. The CDR3 is 14 amino acids. Trimming took 2 bases from V and 4 from J; bases not matched to a gene: 5. Germline CDR1 MNHEY, CDR2 SVGAGI. CDR3 DNA sequence: TGTGCCAGCAGTTACGGGATGGGGGGGTACGAGCAGTACTTC. Its translation: CASSYGMGGYEQYF.

This clonotype was seen more than once but under ten times. The chain combines TRBV6-5 with TRBJ1-5; possible D gene TRBD1, 6 bases. Trimming left V 5 bases short and J 3 bases short, with 14 bases between. The CDR3 spans 15 residues. The germline V gene has CDR1 MNHEY and CDR2 SVGAGI. In DNA, the CDR3 is TGTGCCAGCAGTATTAACTCGGGGGCCAATCAGCCCCAGCATTTT. Translation gives CASSINSGANQPQHF.

Many counts were recorded for this clonotype. The V and J genes are TRBV5-1 and TRBJ2-1, with TRBD1 as a possible D gene (6 bases). The germline V and J ends were trimmed by 2 bases and 4 bases, with 10 bases remaining between them. Germline loops: CDR1 SGHRS, CDR2 YFSETQ. The CDR3 totals 14 residues. The CDR3 sequence is CASSLGQRYNEQFF. CDR3 DNA sequence: TGCGCCAGCAGCTTAGGACAGCGTTACAATGAGCAGTTCTTC.

J is TRBJ2-5 and V is TRBV30; TRBD2 matches at 10 bases. This CDR3 has 15 residues. The junction had 7 bases not matched to a gene; V was cut back by 1 base and J by 5 bases. Per germline, CDR1 GTSNPN and CDR2 SVGIG (reference sequence). CDR3 residues: CAWSELGLAMETQYF. CDR3 coding DNA: TGTGCCTGGAGTGAGCTGGGACTAGCGATGGAGACCCAGTACTTC. The full variable domain, with the rest looked up from reference TRBV30 and TRBJ2-5, is SQTIHQWPATLVQPVGSPLSLECTVEGTSNPNLYWYRQAAGRGLQLLFYSVGIGQISSEVPQNLSASRPQDRQFILSSKKLLLSDSGFYLCAWSELGLAMETQYFGPGTRLLVL.

The chain is built from TRBV3-1 and TRBJ1-4; D remains unclear. V lost 1 base and J 2 bases, leaving 11 bases between the germline ends. The CDR3 covers 16 residues. The germline CDR1 and CDR2 sequences are LGHDT and YNNKEL (reference sequence). As DNA, the CDR3 is TGTGCCAGCAGCCAAGGAGTGGGGTCGACTAATGAAAAACTGTTTTTT. It encodes CASSQGVGSTNEKLFF.

The chain is built from TRBV29-1 and TRBJ2-5; TRBD1 agrees at 7 bases. This CDR3 is 14 amino acids long. J gave up 5 bases and V 0 bases, and 6 bases lay outside the gene matches. Germline V CDR1 and CDR2: SQVTM, ANQGSEA. In DNA form, the CDR3 reads TGCAGCGTTGAAGACACTCTCAGGGGGGAGACCCAGTACTTC. This translates into CSVEDTLRGETQYF.

In its sample, this clonotype was seen many times. CDR3 bases: TGTGCCAGCACTGGTAGCGGCTACTACGAGCAGTACTTC. Translated: CASTGSGYYEQYF. The V and J genes are TRBV12-3 or TRBV12-4 and TRBJ2-7; perhaps TRBD2 as D (6 bases). Trimming took 7 bases from V and 3 from J, leaving 13 bases between them. The CDR3 length is 13 residues.

This clonotype appeared once. The chain uses TRBV20-1 and TRBJ1-5; D ambiguous. In germline, CDR1 is DFQATT, CDR2 SNEGSKA (reference sequence). The CDR3 is made up of 16 amino acids. Deletions cut 5 bases from V and 0 bases from J, with 17 bases between. CDR3 sequence reads: CSARLVEEYSNQPQHF. The CDR3 DNA reads TGCAGTGCTCGTCTCGTGGAGGAATATAGCAATCAGCCCCAGCATTTT.

This clonotype was seen many times. V gene TRBV12-3 or TRBV12-4 combines with J gene TRBJ1-1; 7 bases map to TRBD1. V shed 6 bases, J shed 3 bases, and the junction held 4 bases outside the gene matches. The CDR3 sequence is 13 residues long. The CDR3 loop reads CASRPQGYTEAFF. CDR3 bases: TGTGCCAGCAGACCACAGGGGTACACTGAAGCTTTCTTT.